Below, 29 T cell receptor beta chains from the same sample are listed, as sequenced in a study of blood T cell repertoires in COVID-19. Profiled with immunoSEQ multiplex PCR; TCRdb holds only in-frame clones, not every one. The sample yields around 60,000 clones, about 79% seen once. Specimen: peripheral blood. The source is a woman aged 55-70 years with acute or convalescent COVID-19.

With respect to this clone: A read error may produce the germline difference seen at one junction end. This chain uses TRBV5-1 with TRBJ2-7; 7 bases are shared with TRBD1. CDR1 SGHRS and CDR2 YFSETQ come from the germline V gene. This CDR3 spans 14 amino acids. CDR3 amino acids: CASSLDPGTDRNRF. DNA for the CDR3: TGCGCCAGCAGCTTGGACCCGGGGACAGATCGCAATAGATTC.

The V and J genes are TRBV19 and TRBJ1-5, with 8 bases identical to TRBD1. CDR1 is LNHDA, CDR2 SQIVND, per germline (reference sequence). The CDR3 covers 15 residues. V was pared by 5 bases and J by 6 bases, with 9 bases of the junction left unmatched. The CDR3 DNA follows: TGTGCCAGTAGTGTCGGACAGGGTGGAGGTCAGCCCCAGCATTTT. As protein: CASSVGQGGGQPQHF.

The CDR3 DNA reads as TGCGCCAGCAGTAAGAGCGCCAGCGGGGGGTCGGGGGGAGATACGCAGTATTTT. This sequence encodes CASSKSASGGSGGDTQYF. The gene calls are TRBV5-1 and TRBJ2-3; the match to TRBD2 covers 9 bases. The junction had 18 bases not matched to a gene; V was cut back by 5 bases and J by 5 bases. Germline-derived CDR1 and CDR2 are SGHRS and YFSETQ. CDR3 size: 18 residues.

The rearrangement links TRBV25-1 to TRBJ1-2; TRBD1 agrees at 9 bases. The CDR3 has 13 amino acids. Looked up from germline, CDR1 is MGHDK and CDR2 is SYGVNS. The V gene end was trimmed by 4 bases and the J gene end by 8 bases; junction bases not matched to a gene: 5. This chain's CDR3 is CASSGGQGNGYTF. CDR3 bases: TGTGCCAGCAGTGGGGGACAGGGCAACGGCTACACCTTC.

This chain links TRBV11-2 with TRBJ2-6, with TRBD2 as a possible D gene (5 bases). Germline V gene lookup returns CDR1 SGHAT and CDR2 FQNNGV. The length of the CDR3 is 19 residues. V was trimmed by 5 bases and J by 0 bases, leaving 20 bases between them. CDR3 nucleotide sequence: TGTGCCAGCAGCCCCCCTCCCCCGACAACTAGCTCTGGGGCCAACGTCCTGACTTTC. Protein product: CASSPPPPTTSSGANVLTF.

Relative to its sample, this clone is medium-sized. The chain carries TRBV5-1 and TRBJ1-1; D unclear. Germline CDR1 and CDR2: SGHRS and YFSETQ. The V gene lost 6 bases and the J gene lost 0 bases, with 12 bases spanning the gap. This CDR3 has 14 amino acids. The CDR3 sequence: CASTLTGMNTEAFF. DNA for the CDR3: TGCGCCAGCACCCTAACCGGGATGAACACTGAAGCTTTCTTT.

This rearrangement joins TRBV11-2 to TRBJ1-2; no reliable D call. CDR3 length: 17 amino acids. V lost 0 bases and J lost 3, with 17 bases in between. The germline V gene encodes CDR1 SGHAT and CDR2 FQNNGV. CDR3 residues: CASSLDMAVPGHYGYTF. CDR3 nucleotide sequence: TGTGCCAGCAGCTTAGATATGGCAGTACCTGGGCACTATGGCTACACCTTC.

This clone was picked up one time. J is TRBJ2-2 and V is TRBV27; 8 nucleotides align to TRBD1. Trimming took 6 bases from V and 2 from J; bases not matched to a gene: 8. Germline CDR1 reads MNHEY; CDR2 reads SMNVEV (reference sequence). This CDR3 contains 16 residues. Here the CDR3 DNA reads TGTGCCAGCAGGATACCAGGGGGCGCCAACACCGGGGAGCTGTTTTTT. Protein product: CASRIPGGANTGELFF.

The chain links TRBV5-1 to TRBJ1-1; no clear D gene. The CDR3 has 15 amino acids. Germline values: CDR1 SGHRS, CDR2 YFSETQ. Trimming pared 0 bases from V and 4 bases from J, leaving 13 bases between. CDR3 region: CASSLEAGFVTEAFF. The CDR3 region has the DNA TGCGCCAGCAGCTTGGAAGCAGGCTTTGTCACTGAAGCTTTCTTT.

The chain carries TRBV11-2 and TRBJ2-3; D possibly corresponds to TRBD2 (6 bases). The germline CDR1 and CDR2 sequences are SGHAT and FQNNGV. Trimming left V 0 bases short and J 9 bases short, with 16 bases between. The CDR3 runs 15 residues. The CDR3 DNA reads TGTGCCAGCAGCTTAGATGCGGGGCTTGGGGACACGCAGTATTTT. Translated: CASSLDAGLGDTQYF.

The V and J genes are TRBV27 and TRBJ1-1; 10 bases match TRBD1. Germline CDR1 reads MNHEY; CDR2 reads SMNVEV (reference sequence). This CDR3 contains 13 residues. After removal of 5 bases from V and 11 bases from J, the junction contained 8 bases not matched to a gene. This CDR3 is CASSLGQGVEAFF. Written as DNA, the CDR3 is TGTGCCAGCAGTCTCGGACAGGGGGTAGAGGCTTTCTTT.

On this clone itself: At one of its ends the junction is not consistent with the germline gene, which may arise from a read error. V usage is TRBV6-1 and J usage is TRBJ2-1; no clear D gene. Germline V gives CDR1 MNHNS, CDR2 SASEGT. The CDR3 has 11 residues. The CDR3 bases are TGTGCCAGCAGTGAAACCGAGGTAAAGGTCTTC. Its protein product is CASSETEVKVF.

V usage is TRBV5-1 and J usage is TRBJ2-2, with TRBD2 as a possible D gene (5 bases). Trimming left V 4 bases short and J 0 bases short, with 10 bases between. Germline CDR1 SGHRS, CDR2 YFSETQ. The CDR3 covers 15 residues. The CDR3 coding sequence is TGCGCCAGCAGCGCAGTTAGCGCGAACACCGGGGAGCTGTTTTTT. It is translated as CASSAVSANTGELFF.

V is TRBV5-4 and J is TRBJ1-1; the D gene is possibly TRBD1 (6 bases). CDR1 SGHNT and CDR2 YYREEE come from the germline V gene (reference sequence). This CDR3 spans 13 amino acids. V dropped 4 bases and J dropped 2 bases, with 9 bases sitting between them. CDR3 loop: CASSLDSNTEAFF. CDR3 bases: TGTGCCAGCAGCCTGGACAGTAACACTGAAGCTTTCTTT. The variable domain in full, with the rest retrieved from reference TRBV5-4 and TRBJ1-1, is ETGVTQSPTHLIKTRGQQVTLRCSSQSGHNTVSWYQQALGQGPQFIFQYYREEENGRGNFPPRFSGLQFPNYSSELNVNALELDDSALYLCASSLDSNTEAFFGQGTRLTVV.

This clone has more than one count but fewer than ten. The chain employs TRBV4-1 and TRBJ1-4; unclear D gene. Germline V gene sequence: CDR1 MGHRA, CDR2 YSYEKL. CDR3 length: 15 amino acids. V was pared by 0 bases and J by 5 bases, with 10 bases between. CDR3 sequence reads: CASSQDPGWNEKLFF. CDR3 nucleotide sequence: TGCGCCAGCAGCCAAGATCCGGGGTGGAATGAAAAACTGTTTTTT.

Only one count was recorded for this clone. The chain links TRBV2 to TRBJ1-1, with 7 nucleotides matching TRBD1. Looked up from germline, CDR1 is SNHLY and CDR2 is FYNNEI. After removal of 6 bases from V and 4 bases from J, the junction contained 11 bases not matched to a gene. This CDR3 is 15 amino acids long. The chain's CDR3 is CASRIYGTAATEAFF. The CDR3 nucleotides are TGTGCCAGCAGGATATACGGGACAGCAGCCACTGAAGCTTTCTTT.

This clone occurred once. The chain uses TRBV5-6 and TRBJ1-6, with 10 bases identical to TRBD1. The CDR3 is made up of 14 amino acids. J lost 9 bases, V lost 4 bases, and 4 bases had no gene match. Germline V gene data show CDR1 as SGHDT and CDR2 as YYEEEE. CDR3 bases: TGTGCCAGCAGCCCCCGGGACAGGGGTTCACCCCTCCACTTT. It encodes CASSPRDRGSPLHF.

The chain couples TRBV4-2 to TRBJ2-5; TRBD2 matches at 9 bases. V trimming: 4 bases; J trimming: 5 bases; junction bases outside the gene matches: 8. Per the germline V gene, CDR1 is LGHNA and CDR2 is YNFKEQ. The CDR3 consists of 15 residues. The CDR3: CASSPRGGGAETQYF. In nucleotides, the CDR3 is TGTGCCAGCAGCCCTAGGGGCGGGGGGGCTGAGACCCAGTACTTC.

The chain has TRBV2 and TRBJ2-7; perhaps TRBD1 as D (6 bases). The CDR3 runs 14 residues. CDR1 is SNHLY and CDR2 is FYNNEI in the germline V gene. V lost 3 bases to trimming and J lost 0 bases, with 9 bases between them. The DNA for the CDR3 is TGTGCCAGCAGTGAGGGGGCTCCCTCCTACGAGCAGTACTTC. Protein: CASSEGAPSYEQYF.

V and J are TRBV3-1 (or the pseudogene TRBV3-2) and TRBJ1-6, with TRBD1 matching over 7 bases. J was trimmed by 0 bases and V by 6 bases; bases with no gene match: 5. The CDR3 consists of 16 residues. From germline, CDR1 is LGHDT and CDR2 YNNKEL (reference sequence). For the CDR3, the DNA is TGTGCCAGCAGTGACAGGGTTAGCTCCTATAATTCACCCCTCCACTTT. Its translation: CASSDRVSSYNSPLHF.

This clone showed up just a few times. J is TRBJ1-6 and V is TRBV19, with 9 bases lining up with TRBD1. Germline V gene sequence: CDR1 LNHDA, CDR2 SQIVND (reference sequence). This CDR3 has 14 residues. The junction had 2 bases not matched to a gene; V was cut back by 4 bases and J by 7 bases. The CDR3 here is CASSTTGGNSPLHF. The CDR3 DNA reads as TGTGCCAGTAGTACGACAGGGGGAAATTCACCCCTCCACTTT.

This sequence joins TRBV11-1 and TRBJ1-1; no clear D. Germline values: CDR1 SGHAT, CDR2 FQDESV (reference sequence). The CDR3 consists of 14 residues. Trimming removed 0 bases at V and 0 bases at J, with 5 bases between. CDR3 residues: CASSLARVNTEAFF. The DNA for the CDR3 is TGTGCCAGCAGCTTAGCGAGGGTGAACACTGAAGCTTTCTTT. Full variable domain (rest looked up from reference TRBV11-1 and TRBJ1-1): EAEVAQSPRYKITEKSQAVAFWCDPISGHATLYWYRQILGQGPELLVQFQDESVVDDSQLPKDRFSAERLKGVDSTLKIQPAELGDSAMYLCASSLARVNTEAFFGQGTRLTVV.

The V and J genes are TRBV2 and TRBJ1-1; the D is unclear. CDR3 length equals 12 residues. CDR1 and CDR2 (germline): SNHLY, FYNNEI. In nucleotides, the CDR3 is TGTGCAAGCCCCGGGTTTAACACTGAAGCTTTCTTT. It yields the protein CASPGFNTEAFF.

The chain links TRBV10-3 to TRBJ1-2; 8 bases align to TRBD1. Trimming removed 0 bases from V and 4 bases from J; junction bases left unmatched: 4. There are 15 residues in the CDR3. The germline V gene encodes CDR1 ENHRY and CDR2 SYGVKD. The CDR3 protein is CAISESTGGGYGYTF. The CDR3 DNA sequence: TGTGCCATCAGTGAGTCAACAGGGGGAGGCTATGGCTACACCTTC.

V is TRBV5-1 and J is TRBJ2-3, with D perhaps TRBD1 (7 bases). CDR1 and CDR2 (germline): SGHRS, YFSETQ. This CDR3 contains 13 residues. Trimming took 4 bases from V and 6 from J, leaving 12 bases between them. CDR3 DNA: TGCGCCAGCAGCCAGGGGGGTGGCGATACGCAGTATTTT. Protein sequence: CASSQGGGDTQYF.

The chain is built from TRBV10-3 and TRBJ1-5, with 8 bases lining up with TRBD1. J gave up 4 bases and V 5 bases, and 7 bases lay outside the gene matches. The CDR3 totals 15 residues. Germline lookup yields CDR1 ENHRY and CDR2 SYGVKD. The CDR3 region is CAISSGTGENQPQHF. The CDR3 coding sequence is TGTGCCATCAGTTCCGGGACAGGAGAAAATCAGCCCCAGCATTTT.

The CDR3 coding sequence is TGCACCAGCAGCCCTGTCTGTAAAAACTATGGCTACACCTTC. This gives the protein CTSSPVCKNYGYTF. The V and J genes are TRBV1 and TRBJ1-2. TRBV1 is a pseudogene. This CDR3 is 14 amino acids long.

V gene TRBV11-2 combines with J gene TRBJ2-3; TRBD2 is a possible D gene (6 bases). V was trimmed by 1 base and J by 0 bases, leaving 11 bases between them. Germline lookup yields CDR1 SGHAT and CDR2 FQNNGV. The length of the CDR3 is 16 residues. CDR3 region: CASSLGGTASTDTQYF. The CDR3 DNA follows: TGTGCCAGCAGCTTAGGCGGGACGGCTAGCACAGATACGCAGTATTTT.

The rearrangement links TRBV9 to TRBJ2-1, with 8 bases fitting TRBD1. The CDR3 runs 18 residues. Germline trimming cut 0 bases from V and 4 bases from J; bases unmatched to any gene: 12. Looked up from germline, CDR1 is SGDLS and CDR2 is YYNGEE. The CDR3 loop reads CASSVAPGGAGYYNEQFF. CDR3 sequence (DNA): TGTGCCAGCAGCGTAGCCCCAGGGGGCGCGGGGTATTACAATGAGCAGTTCTTC.